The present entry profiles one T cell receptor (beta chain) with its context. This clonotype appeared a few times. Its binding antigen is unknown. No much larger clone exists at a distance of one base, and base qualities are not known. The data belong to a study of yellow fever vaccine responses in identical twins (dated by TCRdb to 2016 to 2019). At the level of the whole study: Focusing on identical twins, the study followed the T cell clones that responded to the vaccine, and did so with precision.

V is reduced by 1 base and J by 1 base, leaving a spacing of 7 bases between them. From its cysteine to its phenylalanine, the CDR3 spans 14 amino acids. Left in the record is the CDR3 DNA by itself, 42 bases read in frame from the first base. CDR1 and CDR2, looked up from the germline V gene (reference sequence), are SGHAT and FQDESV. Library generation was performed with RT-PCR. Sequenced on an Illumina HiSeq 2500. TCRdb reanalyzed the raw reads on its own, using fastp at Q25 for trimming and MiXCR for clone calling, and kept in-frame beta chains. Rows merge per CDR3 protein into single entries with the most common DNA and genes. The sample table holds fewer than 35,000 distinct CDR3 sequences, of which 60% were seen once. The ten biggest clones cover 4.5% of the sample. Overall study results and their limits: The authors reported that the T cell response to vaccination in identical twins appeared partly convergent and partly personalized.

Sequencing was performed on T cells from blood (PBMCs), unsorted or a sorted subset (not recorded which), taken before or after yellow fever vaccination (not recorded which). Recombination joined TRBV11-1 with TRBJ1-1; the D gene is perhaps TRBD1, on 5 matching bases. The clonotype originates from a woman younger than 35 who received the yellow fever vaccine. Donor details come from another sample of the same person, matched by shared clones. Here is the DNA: TGTGCCAGCAGCTTAGGGGGACGGAACACTGAAGCTTTCTTT. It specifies CASSLGGRNTEAFF. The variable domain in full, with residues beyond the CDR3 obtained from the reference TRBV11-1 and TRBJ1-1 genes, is EAEVAQSPRYKITEKSQAVAFWCDPISGHATLYWYRQILGQGPELLVQFQDESVVDDSQLPKDRFSAERLKGVDSTLKIQPAELGDSAMYLCASSLGGRNTEAFFGQGTRLTVV.